The clone carrying this T cell receptor beta chain showed up many times. This specimen comes from a study of T cells after yellow fever vaccination. MiXCR, applied by TCRdb to the 5' RACE reads, yields one record per CDR3 protein. The sample has 250,000 or so distinct CDR3 sequences, 6.9% seen once. CDR1 is MDHEN and CDR2 is SYDVKM in the germline V gene. The CDR3 spans 16 residues. Trimming removed 3 bases from V and 5 bases from J, with 17 bases in between. The chain recombines TRBV28 with TRBJ2-1; D gene unclear. This specimen consisted of CD4+ T cells sorted from PBMCs, obtained 15 days after the yellow fever booster vaccination. The sequence was collected from a man aged 30 to 39 who received the YFV17D yellow fever vaccine. This chain's CDR3 is CASSLPAGQQNNEQFF. Here the CDR3 DNA reads TGTGCCAGCAGTTTGCCAGCTGGGCAACAAAACAATGAGCAGTTCTTC.